This TCR beta chain was profiled in a study of response to subunit inactivated influenza vaccine. Trimming took 3 bases from V and 8 from J; bases not matched to a gene: 6. The length of the CDR3 is 13 residues. CDR1 DFQATT and CDR2 SNEGSKA come from the germline V gene (reference sequence). TCRdb reanalysed the RT-PCR reads using MiXCR and keeps one entry per CDR3 protein. The data contain over 400,000 distinct CDR3 sequences, 13% of them singletons. The sample here was PBMCs from blood, taken more than 35 days after vaccination. This TCR came from a man aged 50 to 60 who received an inactivated influenza vaccine. The chain combines TRBV20-1 with TRBJ1-2; TRBD1 aligns across 10 bases. CDR3 sequence: CSARDRGFRGYTF. The CDR3 nucleotides are TGCAGTGCTAGGGACAGGGGGTTCCGCGGCTACACCTTC.